A selection of T cell receptor beta chains follows, all from one sample in a study of response to subunit inactivated influenza vaccine. One entry per CDR3 protein, called by TCRdb with MiXCR from the RT-PCR reads. The repertoire holds 600,000 to 850,000 distinct CDR3 sequences, with around 15% as singletons. The source material was PBMCs from blood, sampled less than 15 days before vaccination. These receptors all come from a man aged 50 to 60 who received an inactivated influenza vaccine. CDR3s include the opening cysteine and the closing phenylalanine or tryptophan. A D gene is named only where the DNA matches it firmly. Expanded clones are given a class, and other clones once, few, many or no size at all.

d_call: NA; j_call: TRBJ1-2; v_call: TRBV5-6; clone_size: NA; cdr3_aa: CASSFISGFTGYTF; cdr3_nt: TGTGCCAGCAGCTTCATTTCAGGGTTTACTGGCTACACCTTC
d_call: TRBD2; j_call: TRBJ2-3; v_call: TRBV27; clone_size: few; cdr3_aa: CASRRLASGRTDTQYF; cdr3_nt: TGTGCCAGCCGACGGCTGGCTAGCGGTCGCACAGATACGCAGTATTTT
d_call: NA; j_call: TRBJ2-1; v_call: TRBV7-2; clone_size: NA; cdr3_aa: CASSRAGTGEWEQFF; cdr3_nt: TGTGCCAGCAGCCGAGCCGGGACGGGAGAGTGGGAGCAGTTCTTC
d_call: NA; j_call: TRBJ2-5; v_call: TRBV7-9; clone_size: few; cdr3_aa: CASSISWETQYF; cdr3_nt: TGTGCCAGCAGCATCAGCTGGGAAACCCAGTACTTC
d_call: NA; j_call: TRBJ1-5; v_call: TRBV18; clone_size: NA; cdr3_aa: CASSPSLGVRQPQHF; cdr3_nt: TGTGCCAGCTCACCGTCATTAGGAGTGAGACAGCCCCAGCATTTT
d_call: NA; j_call: TRBJ2-3; v_call: TRBV2; clone_size: NA; cdr3_aa: CATSPRTQYF; cdr3_nt: TGTGCCACCTCCCCGCGTACGCAGTATTTT
d_call: NA; j_call: TRBJ2-2; v_call: TRBV28; clone_size: many; cdr3_aa: CASSLWTAPLATGELFF; cdr3_nt: TGTGCCAGCAGTTTATGGACCGCTCCGTTGGCCACCGGGGAGCTGTTTTTT
d_call: NA; j_call: TRBJ2-7; v_call: TRBV19; clone_size: few; cdr3_aa: CASREGAQDEQYF; cdr3_nt: TGTGCCAGTAGGGAGGGGGCGCAGGACGAGCAGTACTTC
d_call: NA; j_call: TRBJ2-2; v_call: TRBV29-1; clone_size: many; cdr3_aa: CSVADTKTGELFF; cdr3_nt: TGCAGCGTTGCTGACACGAAGACCGGGGAGCTGTTTTTT
d_call: NA; j_call: TRBJ1-2; v_call: TRBV12-3/TRBV12-4; clone_size: few; cdr3_aa: CASSLVGLYGYTF; cdr3_nt: TGTGCCAGCAGTTTGGTCGGACTCTATGGCTACACCTTC
d_call: NA; j_call: TRBJ1-3; v_call: TRBV27; clone_size: NA; cdr3_aa: CASRENSGNTIYF; cdr3_nt: TGTGCCAGCAGAGAAAACTCTGGAAACACCATATATTTT
d_call: NA; j_call: TRBJ1-2; v_call: TRBV7-2; clone_size: few; cdr3_aa: CASSLSPYGYTF; cdr3_nt: TGTGCCAGCAGCTTATCTCCGTATGGCTACACCTTC